A selection of T cell receptor beta chains follows, all from one sample in a study of shared clonotypes between healthy human individuals. The method was immunoSEQ multiplex PCR; TCRdb's version includes in-frame clones alone and lacks a portion of them. Of roughly 1.4 million clones in the sample, around 98.5% were seen once. Sequenced sample: naive CD4+ T cells sorted from blood. The receptor source for this set is a man under 40 in good health. The CDR3 runs from the conserved cysteine through the conserved F or W. A D gene is named only where the DNA matches it firmly. The size entry is marked missing in some rows and otherwise reads once, few, many or a size class.

v_gene	abundance	d_gene	j_gene	CDR3aa	CDR3nt
TRBV5-6	.	.	TRBJ2-6	CASSWGDSLYSGANVLTF	TGTGCCAGCAGCTGGGGGGACAGTCTCTACTCTGGGGCCAACGTCCTGACTTTC
TRBV30	.	.	TRBJ1-1	CAWRGGSYRDNTEAFF	TGTGCCTGGAGGGGTGGATCCTACAGGGATAACACTGAAGCTTTCTTT
TRBV30	.	.	TRBJ1-2	CAWRMAANYGYTF	TGTGCCTGGAGAATGGCCGCCAACTATGGCTACACCTTC
TRBV10-3	.	.	TRBJ2-3	CATGDTNTDTQYF	TGTGCCACCGGGGACACCAACACAGATACGCAGTATTTT
TRBV5-4	.	.	TRBJ2-1	CASSPDGTDHNEQFF	TGTGCCAGCAGCCCGGACGGGACGGACCACAATGAGCAGTTCTTC
TRBV18	once	.	TRBJ2-5	CASSPLGQETQYF	TGTGCCAGCTCCCCTCTGGGGCAAGAGACCCAGTACTTC
TRBV7-8	.	TRBD2	TRBJ2-1	CASSLKASGRVGFYNEQFF	TGTGCCAGCAGCTTAAAGGCTAGCGGGAGGGTCGGTTTCTACAATGAGCAGTTCTTC
TRBV9	.	TRBD1	TRBJ1-4	CASSVTGVGEKLFF	TGTGCCAGCAGCGTGACAGGGGTCGGTGAAAAACTGTTTTTT
TRBV5-4	.	.	TRBJ2-7	CAGSLGPGNEQYF	TGTGCCGGCAGCTTGGGACCCGGGAACGAGCAGTACTTC
TRBV5-1	.	TRBD1	TRBJ2-1	CASSFTGTGNYEQFF	TGCGCCAGCAGCTTCACCGGGACAGGCAATTATGAGCAGTTCTTC
TRBV4-3	.	.	TRBJ2-6	CASSQAGANVLTF	TGCGCCAGCAGCCAAGCTGGGGCCAACGTCCTGACTTTC
TRBV30	.	.	TRBJ1-1	CAWSSRGRPNTEAFF	TGTGCCTGGAGTTCCCGGGGACGGCCGAACACTGAAGCTTTCTTT
TRBV7-9	.	.	TRBJ1-2	CASRPPGPLLGYTF	TGTGCCAGCAGGCCCCCCGGCCCGCTCTTGGGCTACACCTTC
TRBV28	.	.	TRBJ2-7	CASSPKMWTPVGYEQYF	TGTGCCAGCAGTCCTAAGATGTGGACCCCGGTCGGGTACGAGCAGTACTTC
TRBV11-1	once	TRBD1	TRBJ2-7	CASSLVGTGFYEQYF	TGTGCCAGCAGCTTAGTGGGGACAGGGTTCTACGAGCAGTACTTC
TRBV28	once	.	TRBJ2-7	CASSFLVGSYEQYF	TGTGCCAGCAGTTTTCTCGTGGGCTCCTACGAGCAGTACTTC
TRBV14	.	.	TRBJ2-1	CASSQDPVSNHEQFF	TGTGCCAGCAGCCAAGATCCGGTGAGCAACCATGAGCAGTTCTTC
TRBV9	.	TRBD1	TRBJ2-5	CASSAQGAVETQYF	TGTGCCAGCAGCGCCCAGGGGGCAGTAGAGACCCAGTACTTC
TRBV6-1	.	.	TRBJ1-1	CASSPPGQGFSFF	TGTGCCAGCTCCCCCCCGGGCCAGGGTTTTTCTTTCTTT
TRBV6-6	.	TRBD1	TRBJ1-5	CASTDRAGQPQHF	TGTGCCAGCACCGACAGGGCGGGACAGCCCCAGCATTTT
TRBV27	.	.	TRBJ2-7	CASSYSGATYEQYF	TGTGCCAGCAGTTATTCGGGGGCTACCTACGAGCAGTACTTC
TRBV7-9	.	.	TRBJ2-7	CASSLQGRYEQYF	TGTGCCAGCAGCTTACAAGGGAGGTACGAGCAGTACTTC
TRBV7-9	once	.	TRBJ1-2	CASSLAGDMVTYGYTF	TGTGCCAGCAGCTTAGCGGGGGACATGGTAACCTATGGCTACACCTTC
TRBV27	.	.	TRBJ2-3	CASSVGGLQDTQYF	TGTGCCAGCAGCGTCGGGGGGCTTCAAGATACGCAGTATTTT